This T cell receptor (beta chain) appears in the sequencing data of a study of regulatory T cells in long-lasting Graves disease. Study-level findings and limits: The study found persistent patients shared more public clonotypes (over 2,500) than new patients (over 900).

Library construction for TCR beta used iRepertoire HTBI primers and Arm-PCR of CDR3 regions. TCRdb fed the multiplex PCR reads into MiXCR, producing one record per CDR3 protein. The top ten hold around 11% of the sample, which has fewer than 650,000 distinct CDR3 sequences, about 15% seen once. This clonotype was seen ten or more times. What it recognizes is unknown. Time point of the sample: newly diagnosed GD, antithyroid drugs for less than 3 months. After RNA was extracted from PBMCs, the TCR library was made from it. CDR1 KGHSH and CDR2 LQKENI come from the germline V gene. CDR3 length: 16 residues. The ends lost 3 bases at V and 7 bases at J; junction bases unmatched: 10. This sample was shared with a second study, whose subject was T cells in Graves' hyperthyroidism and ophthalmopathy. Per that study: The HTBI set primed first-round TCR CDR3 RT-PCR. Before onset, ophthalmopathy was predicted by the model a median around 6 months earlier.

This receptor was taken from a man between 18 and 29 years old with Graves disease. The chain joins TRBV18 to TRBJ2-1; 9 positions match TRBD2. The sequenced sample was peripheral blood mononuclear cells (PBMCs), obtained at new diagnosis, from a patient treated with antithyroid drugs. CDR3 DNA: TGTGCCAGCTCACCCAGAGCTAGCGGGAATTGGAATGAGCAGTTCTTC. It specifies CASSPRASGNWNEQFF.